These 20 T cell receptor beta chains were sequenced from one sample in a study. The data were produced by immunoSEQ multiplex PCR, yet TCRdb's version contains in-frame clones alone and is incomplete. Here the sample spans under 55,000 clones, 90% to 95% being singletons. The sample was PBMCs. These receptors were collected from a man between 35 and 55 years old with rheumatoid arthritis.

The V and J genes are TRBV19 and TRBJ1-1; possibly TRBD1 for D (6 bases). The germline V and J ends were trimmed by 5 bases and 1 base, with 14 bases remaining between them. Germline CDR1 LNHDA, CDR2 SQIVND (reference sequence). The CDR3 is 15 residues long. CDR3 amino acids: CASSRNREGNTEAFF. The CDR3 nucleotides read TGTGCCAGTAGTCGTAACAGGGAGGGGAACACTGAAGCTTTCTTT. Looking up the rest from reference TRBV19 and TRBJ1-1 gives the full variable domain: DGGITQSPKYLFRKEGQNVTLSCEQNLNHDAMYWYRQDPGQGLRLIYYSQIVNDFQKGDIAEGYSVSREKKESFPLTVTSAQKNPTAFYLCASSRNREGNTEAFFGQGTRLTVV.

The chain uses TRBV7-9 and TRBJ1-2, with D hard to call. Germline V gene lookup returns CDR1 SEHNR and CDR2 FQNEAQ (reference sequence). This CDR3 is built from 15 residues. Trimming pared 5 bases from V and 4 bases from J, leaving 17 bases between. The CDR3 DNA follows: TGTGCCAGCAGCCCCCCCGCGGGGAGCGGCTATGGCTACACCTTC. Residues: CASSPPAGSGYGYTF.

V usage is TRBV24-1 and J usage is TRBJ2-2, with TRBD1 matching over 9 bases. Trimming removed 5 bases from V and 6 bases from J; junction bases left unmatched: 9. CDR1 and CDR2 from the germline V gene are KGHDR and SFDVKD. This CDR3 has 16 residues. CDR3: CATSVLGQGIAGELFF. CDR3 nucleotide sequence: TGTGCCACCAGTGTGCTCGGACAGGGGATCGCCGGGGAGCTGTTTTTT.

The rearrangement links TRBV7-2 to TRBJ2-7, with 8 nucleotides matching TRBD1. The CDR3 has 14 residues. Germline V gene data show CDR1 as SGHTA and CDR2 as FQGNSA. V trimming: 5 bases; J trimming: 2 bases; junction bases outside the gene matches: 5. For the CDR3, the DNA is TGTGCCAGCAGCCCACGGACAGGGCCCTACGAGCAGTACTTC. Its translation: CASSPRTGPYEQYF. The variable domain in full, with the rest retrieved from reference TRBV7-2 and TRBJ2-7, is GAGVSQSPSNKVTEKGKDVELRCDPISGHTALYWYRQSLGQGLEFLIYFQGNSAPDKSGLPSDRFSAERTGGSVSTLTIQRTQQEDSAVYLCASSPRTGPYEQYFGPGTRLTVT.

This chain links TRBV28 with TRBJ1-1; 8 bases line up with TRBD1. Germline CDR1 MDHEN, CDR2 SYDVKM. The CDR3 length is 15 residues. Germline trimming cut 5 bases from V and 1 base from J; bases unmatched to any gene: 6. This CDR3 is CASSRLDRANTEAFF. CDR3 DNA: TGTGCCAGCAGTAGATTGGACAGGGCGAACACTGAAGCTTTCTTT.

The chain carries TRBV18 and TRBJ1-1; 9 positions agree with TRBD1. The CDR3 extends over 16 amino acids. CDR1 and CDR2 (germline): KGHSH, LQKENI. V lost 4 bases, J lost 0 bases, and 6 bases stayed unmatched. The CDR3 region has the DNA TGTGCCAGCTCACGGGACAGGGCCCTCATGAACACTGAAGCTTTCTTT. Protein product: CASSRDRALMNTEAFF. Filled out from reference TRBV18 and TRBJ1-1, the complete variable domain reads NAGVMQNPRHLVRRRGQEARLRCSPMKGHSHVYWYRQLPEEGLKFMVYLQKENIIDESGMPKERFSAEFPKEGPSILRIQQVVRGDSAAYFCASSRDRALMNTEAFFGQGTRLTVV.

The rearrangement links TRBV6-5 to TRBJ2-3; possibly TRBD1 or TRBD2 for D (6 bases each). This CDR3 comprises 14 residues. The germline V gene encodes CDR1 MNHEY and CDR2 SVGAGI. The germline V and J ends were trimmed by 8 bases and 3 bases, with 15 bases remaining between them. CDR3 nucleotide sequence: TGTGCCAGCCGTCGCGGGGACACAACAGATACGCAGTATTTT. This encodes CASRRGDTTDTQYF.

This chain connects TRBV27 to TRBJ2-3; TRBD2 matches at 11 bases. The CDR3 extends over 17 amino acids. V lost 7 bases to trimming and J lost 2 bases; unmatched junction nucleotides: 11. Germline values: CDR1 MNHEY, CDR2 SMNVEV (reference sequence). CDR3 protein: CASTLRGTSGFTDTQYF. The CDR3 DNA reads as TGTGCCAGCACCCTCCGGGGGACTAGCGGCTTCACAGATACGCAGTATTTT.

The V and J genes are TRBV5-1 and TRBJ2-7; D is perhaps TRBD1 (6 bases). Trimming pared 0 bases from V and 10 bases from J, leaving 20 bases between. The CDR3 covers 15 residues. Germline loops: CDR1 SGHRS, CDR2 YFSETQ. The CDR3 reads CASSLARGIRAEQYF. The CDR3 nucleotides are TGCGCCAGCAGCTTGGCTAGGGGGATCAGGGCTGAACAGTACTTC.

This clone was found once. The chain links TRBV30 to TRBJ2-7; 9 bases line up with TRBD1. CDR3 size: 16 residues. Trimming at V came to 4 bases and at J to 5 bases, leaving 15 bases not matched to a gene. Germline V gene lookup returns CDR1 GTSNPN and CDR2 SVGIG (reference sequence). The CDR3 loop is CAWNRGRGQGNDEQYF. DNA of the CDR3: TGTGCCTGGAATCGGGGACGTGGACAGGGGAACGACGAGCAGTACTTC.

The V call is TRBV11-3, the J call TRBJ2-3; D perhaps matches TRBD1 (6 bases). The CDR3 contains 14 residues. Germline CDR1 SGHNT, CDR2 YENEEA. Trimming took off 5 bases at V and 0 bases at J, with 9 bases between the two ends. The CDR3 coding sequence is TGTGCCAGCAGCCCACAGGGTAGCACAGATACGCAGTATTTT. It is translated as CASSPQGSTDTQYF.

The chain has TRBV7-6 and TRBJ2-5; D is unclear. This CDR3 has 11 residues. V dropped 4 bases and J dropped 3 bases, with 3 bases sitting between them. Looked up from germline, CDR1 is SGHVS and CDR2 is FNYEAQ. The CDR3 DNA sequence: TGTGCCAGCAGCTCAGAAGAGACCCAGTACTTC. Translation: CASSSEETQYF.

The chain uses TRBV30 and TRBJ2-2; D gene ambiguous. This CDR3 region has 13 residues. V was clipped by 0 bases and J by 6 bases, with 8 bases between them. Germline CDR1 and CDR2: GTSNPN and SVGIG (reference sequence). The CDR3 protein is CAWSVESPGELFF. The CDR3 region has the DNA TGTGCCTGGAGTGTAGAGAGTCCCGGGGAGCTGTTTTTT.

The V call is TRBV11-2, the J call TRBJ2-2, with D tentatively TRBD1 (5 bases). Trimming removed 5 bases at V and 2 bases at J, with 12 bases between. CDR3 size: 15 residues. CDR1 SGHAT and CDR2 FQNNGV come from the germline V gene. The CDR3 loop reads CASSPRVPNTGELFF. The CDR3 DNA reads TGTGCCAGCAGCCCCAGGGTCCCTAACACCGGGGAGCTGTTTTTT.

The gene calls are TRBV10-1 and TRBJ2-7, with TRBD2 matching 12 bases. Trimming removed 5 bases from V and 1 base from J; junction bases left unmatched: 12. CDR1 is WNHNN and CDR2 is SYGVQD in the germline V gene (reference sequence). The CDR3 contains 18 residues. The CDR3 DNA reads TGCGCCAGCAGTCCTAGACTAGCGGGAGATCCCATATCCTACGAGCAGTACTTC. Its protein is CASSPRLAGDPISYEQYF.

V gene TRBV27 combines with J gene TRBJ1-1; D is ambiguous. Germline lookup yields CDR1 MNHEY and CDR2 SMNVEV (reference sequence). CDR3 length equals 15 residues. Trimming cost V 3 bases and J 1 base, with 12 bases left between them. CDR3 bases: TGTGCCAGCAGTTTCGGACTGGCGGGGAACACTGAAGCTTTCTTT. It encodes CASSFGLAGNTEAFF.

The genes are TRBV29-1 and TRBJ1-4; D not resolved. V gave up 6 bases and J gave up 8 bases, with 10 bases separating them. The CDR3 is 11 residues long. Germline V gene sequence: CDR1 SQVTM, CDR2 ANQGSEA. CDR3 DNA: TGCAGCGTGGAACAAGGGGAAAAACTGTTTTTT. Its translation is CSVEQGEKLFF.

The rearrangement joins TRBV7-3 to TRBJ2-3; D remains ambiguous. Germline CDR1 reads SGHTA; CDR2 reads FQGTGA. The V end lost 4 bases, the J end lost 4 bases, and 15 bases lay between the germline ends. CDR3 length: 15 amino acids. CDR3 nucleotides: TGTGCCAGCAGCTCCTCCCCCCTGTTTGCAGATACGCAGTATTTT. Translated, it gives CASSSSPLFADTQYF.

V is TRBV18 and J is TRBJ1-6, with D possibly matching TRBD1 (5 bases). This CDR3 is 14 amino acids long. Germline V gene data show CDR1 as KGHSH and CDR2 as LQKENI. Trimming removed 5 bases from V and 7 bases from J, with 12 bases in between. The CDR3 sequence is CASSDSWGNSPLHF. As DNA, the CDR3 is TGTGCCAGCTCAGACTCTTGGGGGAATTCACCCCTCCACTTT.

The chain uses TRBV27 and TRBJ2-2, with D possibly TRBD1 on 5 matching bases. The CDR3 contains 15 residues. V lost 5 bases and J lost 1, with 11 bases in between. CDR1 MNHEY and CDR2 SMNVEV come from the germline V gene (reference sequence). This CDR3 reads CASSPTGLNTGELFF. CDR3 bases: TGTGCCAGCAGTCCTACAGGTTTGAACACCGGGGAGCTGTTTTTT.